This T cell receptor (beta chain) was sequenced during a study of CD8 T cells in Susac syndrome. The authors reverse transcribed roughly 0.45 to 1 ug RNA with random hexamers. Each CDR3 protein is one row after TCRdb ran MiXCR on the immunoSEQ multiplex PCR reads. This repertoire shows 200,000 to 250,000 distinct CDR3 sequences, 95% found once; its top ten account for 0.095%. V was clipped by 6 bases and J by 3 bases; unmatched bases: 8. The CDR3 contains 15 residues. The receptor comes from a human donor with multiple sclerosis. The chain employs TRBV12-3 or TRBV12-4 and TRBJ1-5, with 7 bases matching TRBD1. The sample comprised CD4+ T cells from PBMCs. The CDR3: CASSRRTGNNQPQHF. CDR3 DNA: TGTGCCAGCAGCCGCCGGACAGGTAACAATCAGCCCCAGCATTTT.